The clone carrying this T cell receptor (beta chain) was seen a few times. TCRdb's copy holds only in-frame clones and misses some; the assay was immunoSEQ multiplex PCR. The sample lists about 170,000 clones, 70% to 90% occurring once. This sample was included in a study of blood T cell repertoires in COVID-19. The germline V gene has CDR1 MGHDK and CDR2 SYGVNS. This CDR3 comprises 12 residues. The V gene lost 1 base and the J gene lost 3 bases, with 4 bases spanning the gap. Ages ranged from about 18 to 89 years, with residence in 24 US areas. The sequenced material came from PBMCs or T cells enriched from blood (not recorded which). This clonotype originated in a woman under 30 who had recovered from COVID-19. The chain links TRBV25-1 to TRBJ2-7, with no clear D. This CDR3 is CASSESSYEQYF. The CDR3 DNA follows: TGTGCCAGCAGTGAATCTAGCTACGAGCAGTACTTC.